These 19 T cell receptor beta chains came from one sample sequenced in a study of blood T cell repertoires in COVID-19. Assay: immunoSEQ multiplex PCR; the TCRdb copy retains only in-frame clones and omits some. The sample lists roughly 280,000 clones; more than 85% were seen once. Sequenced: peripheral blood. These receptor sequences come from a young man with active or convalescent COVID-19.

The CDR3 sequence is CASSYRDEQFF. The CDR3 coding sequence is TGTGCCAGCAGCTACAGAGATGAGCAGTTCTTC. This chain uses TRBV7-8 with TRBJ2-1; D is ambiguous. Trimming stripped 4 bases from V and 8 bases from J, with 6 bases between. The CDR3 extends over 11 amino acids. Per germline, CDR1 SGHVS and CDR2 FQNEAQ.

The chain joins TRBV10-3 to TRBJ1-2; D gene uncertain. V lost 8 bases, J lost 3 bases, and 13 bases lay in between. This CDR3 has 13 residues. Germline-derived CDR1 and CDR2 are ENHRY and SYGVKD. The CDR3: CAIWGGRDYGYTF. CDR3 sequence (DNA): TGTGCCATCTGGGGAGGGCGTGACTATGGCTACACCTTC.

The chain is built from TRBV6-5 and TRBJ2-7; 9 positions match TRBD1. CDR1 MNHEY and CDR2 SVGAGI come from the germline V gene. The CDR3 contains 15 residues. V lost 6 bases and J lost 7; bases outside the gene matches: 13. The CDR3 nucleotides read TGTGCCAGCAGGCCCCCGGGGACAGGGTTACGGGAGCAGTACTTC. It encodes CASRPPGTGLREQYF.

V usage is TRBV5-1 and J usage is TRBJ2-3; TRBD1 might be the D (7 bases). V was cut by 3 bases and J by 5 bases, with 16 bases left in between. Germline V gene sequence: CDR1 SGHRS, CDR2 YFSETQ. CDR3 length equals 15 residues. The CDR3 sequence is CASSSQGGRKDTQYF. In DNA form, the CDR3 reads TGCGCCAGCAGCTCCCAGGGGGGCCGGAAAGATACGCAGTATTTT. Using reference TRBV5-1 and TRBJ2-3 for the parts outside the CDR3, the full variable domain is KAGVTQTPRYLIKTRGQQVTLSCSPISGHRSVSWYQQTPGQGLQFLFEYFSETQRNKGNFPGRFSGRQFSNSRSEMNVSTLELGDSALYLCASSSQGGRKDTQYFGPGTRLTVL.

This clone was picked up one time. J is TRBJ2-7 and V is TRBV4-1; D is perhaps TRBD1 (5 bases). Trimming took off 4 bases at V and 5 bases at J, with 15 bases between the two ends. The CDR3 loop spans 14 amino acids. In germline, CDR1 is MGHRA, CDR2 YSYEKL. CDR3 protein: CASSLRQSTHEQYF. Here the CDR3 DNA reads TGCGCCAGCAGCCTCCGACAGAGTACCCACGAGCAGTACTTC.

The chain joins TRBV5-6 to TRBJ1-1; TRBD1 matches at 8 bases. Trimming took 1 base from V and 5 from J; bases not matched to a gene: 7. The CDR3 is 15 residues long. Germline CDR1 reads SGHDT; CDR2 reads YYEEEE. The CDR3 coding sequence is TGTGCCAGCAGCTTGTGGACAGGGTTGCGAACTGAAGCTTTCTTT. Amino acid sequence: CASSLWTGLRTEAFF.

The chain is built from TRBV18 and TRBJ1-2, with D maybe TRBD1 (5 bases). Trimming removed 5 bases from V and 4 bases from J, with 17 bases in between. In germline, CDR1 is KGHSH, CDR2 LQKENI. This CDR3 contains 15 residues. The CDR3 sequence: CASSIDQIQGYGYTF. The CDR3 coding sequence is TGTGCCAGCTCAATCGACCAAATCCAGGGCTATGGCTACACCTTC.

The rearrangement joins TRBV15 to TRBJ1-1; D remains ambiguous. This CDR3 region has 15 residues. Looked up from germline, CDR1 is LNHNV and CDR2 is YYDKDF (reference sequence). Trimming pared 0 bases from V and 4 bases from J, leaving 12 bases between. This CDR3 reads CATSRDERKATEAFF. Here the CDR3 DNA reads TGTGCCACCAGCAGAGATGAGAGGAAGGCCACTGAAGCTTTCTTT.

J is TRBJ1-1 and V is TRBV19; the D is unclear. The CDR3 has 14 amino acids. Germline values: CDR1 LNHDA, CDR2 SQIVND (reference sequence). The CDR3 here is CGVKEGSPGAEAFF. In nucleotides, the CDR3 is TGTGGGGTGAAGGAGGGAAGCCCTGGTGCTGAAGCTTTCTTT.

The CDR3 bases are TGTGCCAGCAGCGGCCAAAGAGGGGCGGGGCTATACTACGAGCAGTACTTC. The encoded protein is CASSGQRGAGLYYEQYF. The chain links TRBV7-9 to TRBJ2-7; a weak D match, TRBD2 (6 bases). The germline V and J ends were trimmed by 5 bases and 3 bases, with 23 bases remaining between them. The CDR3 is made up of 17 amino acids. Per germline, CDR1 SEHNR and CDR2 FQNEAQ (reference sequence).

The chain links TRBV30 to TRBJ2-3; 7 bases align to TRBD2. This CDR3 is 14 amino acids long. The V segment lost 3 bases and the J segment 3 bases; nucleotides outside the gene matches: 6. Germline CDR1 reads GTSNPN; CDR2 reads SVGIG (reference sequence). The CDR3 loop is CAWRRERETDTQYF. DNA of the CDR3: TGTGCCTGGAGGCGGGAGCGAGAGACAGATACGCAGTATTTT.

The rearrangement joins TRBV6-5 to TRBJ2-7; possible D gene TRBD1, 6 bases. This CDR3 contains 13 residues. V lost 6 bases, J lost 5 bases, and 14 bases lay in between. The germline V gene has CDR1 MNHEY and CDR2 SVGAGI. The CDR3 protein is CASRLSQGHEQYF. The CDR3 region has the DNA TGTGCCAGCAGGCTCTCACAGGGCCACGAGCAGTACTTC.

V gene TRBV18 combines with J gene TRBJ1-5; TRBD1 aligns across 10 bases. This CDR3 is built from 15 residues. The germline gives CDR1 KGHSH, CDR2 LQKENI. With V trimmed by 4 bases and J by 6 bases, 6 bases remained unmatched. CDR3 residues: CASSRGQGQGQPQHF. Written as DNA, the CDR3 is TGTGCCAGCTCACGGGGACAGGGGCAAGGTCAGCCCCAGCATTTT.

The gene calls are TRBV6-1 and TRBJ2-6; weak D call: TRBD2 (5 bases). Per germline, CDR1 MNHNS and CDR2 SASEGT. This CDR3 has 15 amino acids. Trimming removed 2 bases from V and 2 bases from J, with 7 bases in between. Written as DNA, the CDR3 is TGTGCCAGCAGTGAATACGGGGCTGGGGCCAACGTCCTGACTTTC. Translation: CASSEYGAGANVLTF.

This chain uses TRBV11-1 with TRBJ2-5, with 7 bases that match TRBD1. V was pared by 4 bases and J by 3 bases, with 8 bases of the junction left unmatched. This CDR3 region has 15 residues. The germline V gene encodes CDR1 SGHAT and CDR2 FQDESV (reference sequence). CDR3 coding DNA: TGTGCCAGCAGCTCCATCGGGGACAGTAAAGAGACCCAGTACTTC. This encodes CASSSIGDSKETQYF. The full variable domain, its missing parts supplied by reference TRBV11-1 and TRBJ2-5, is EAEVAQSPRYKITEKSQAVAFWCDPISGHATLYWYRQILGQGPELLVQFQDESVVDDSQLPKDRFSAERLKGVDSTLKIQPAELGDSAMYLCASSSIGDSKETQYFGPGTRLLVL.

This chain joins TRBV7-2 and TRBJ2-2, with 10 nucleotides matching TRBD2. The length of the CDR3 is 15 residues. Germline trimming cut 8 bases from V and 2 bases from J; bases unmatched to any gene: 5. CDR1 SGHTA and CDR2 FQGNSA come from the germline V gene. The CDR3: CASGLAGANTGELFF. CDR3 DNA: TGTGCCAGCGGTCTAGCGGGGGCTAACACCGGGGAGCTGTTTTTT. Full variable domain (rest looked up from reference TRBV7-2 and TRBJ2-2): GAGVSQSPSNKVTEKGKDVELRCDPISGHTALYWYRQSLGQGLEFLIYFQGNSAPDKSGLPSDRFSAERTGGSVSTLTIQRTQQEDSAVYLCASGLAGANTGELFFGEGSRLTVL.

The V call is TRBV15, the J call TRBJ2-5; TRBD1 matches at 7 bases. The CDR3 runs to 14 residues. From germline, CDR1 is LNHNV and CDR2 YYDKDF (reference sequence). With 5 bases clipped from V and 5 bases from J, the junction kept 8 bases outside the gene matches. The CDR3 loop is CATSRNRGSETQYF. CDR3 bases: TGTGCCACCAGCCGCAACAGGGGTTCGGAGACCCAGTACTTC.

The chain is built from TRBV5-4 and TRBJ2-6; possible D gene TRBD2, 5 bases. The CDR3 loop spans 17 amino acids. Trimming took off 3 bases at V and 0 bases at J, with 13 bases between the two ends. Germline CDR1 reads SGHNT; CDR2 reads YYREEE (reference sequence). CDR3 protein: CASSSQHTSSGANVLTF. The CDR3 DNA reads as TGTGCCAGCAGCTCTCAACACACTAGCTCTGGGGCCAACGTCCTGACTTTC.

The genes are TRBV11-3 and TRBJ1-6, with D unresolved. Germline loops: CDR1 SGHNT, CDR2 YENEEA. The CDR3 runs 15 residues. Trimming took 1 base from V and 8 from J, leaving 12 bases between them. This CDR3 is CASSLGAGRDSPLHF. The CDR3 nucleotides read TGTGCCAGCAGCTTAGGTGCGGGGAGGGATTCACCCCTCCACTTT.